The 13 T cell receptor beta chains given below trace back to one sample, sequenced in a study of CD4 T cells in relation to SARS-CoV-2 and coronaviruses. Their recognized antigens are unknown. The unexposed donors gave CD4+ T cells in about 2011-2018, prior to COVID-19. CD4+ T cells were isolated from the cells after around eleven days of culture. Here immunoSEQ multiplex PCR was the method, and the copy in TCRdb shows in-frame clones only, minus some. The sample lists under 25,000 clones; 77% were seen once. Sequenced material: CD4+ T cells from PBMCs, cultured in vitro. The receptors come from a human donor in good health.

The chain combines TRBV6-5 with TRBJ1-5; D is ambiguous. The ends were cut back, 0 bases at V and 4 bases at J, with 4 bases in the middle. This CDR3 is 13 amino acids long. Per germline, CDR1 MNHEY and CDR2 SVGAGI. The CDR3 region is CASSYSVNQPQHF. CDR3 nucleotide sequence: TGTGCCAGCAGTTACTCGGTGAATCAGCCCCAGCATTTT.

The chain couples TRBV9 to TRBJ1-1; D remains ambiguous. V dropped 3 bases and J dropped 1 base, with 10 bases sitting between them. Germline lookup yields CDR1 SGDLS and CDR2 YYNGEE. CDR3 length equals 14 residues. CDR3 bases: TGTGCCAGCAGCGCCCGTACAGCGAACACTGAAGCTTTCTTT. This encodes CASSARTANTEAFF.

The chain carries TRBV7-9 and TRBJ1-1, with 9 bases lining up with TRBD1. The CDR3 length is 15 residues. V lost 4 bases, J lost 4 bases, and 7 bases stayed unmatched. Germline assignment: CDR1 SEHNR and CDR2 FQNEAQ (reference sequence). CDR3 protein: CASSSPGQGSTEAFF. CDR3 coding DNA: TGTGCCAGCAGCTCCCCGGGACAGGGTTCCACTGAAGCTTTCTTT. The full variable domain, its missing parts supplied by reference TRBV7-9 and TRBJ1-1, is DTGVSQNPRHKITKRGQNVTFRCDPISEHNRLYWYRQTLGQGPEFLTYFQNEAQLEKSRLLSDRFSAERPKGSFSTLEIQRTEQGDSAMYLCASSSPGQGSTEAFFGQGTRLTVV.

The CDR3, as DNA: TGTGCCAGCAGCATGACAGGGTGGGGTGGAAACACCATATATTTT. As protein: CASSMTGWGGNTIYF. The rearrangement uses TRBV5-6 and TRBJ1-3; 7 bases are a match to TRBD1. Germline CDR1 reads SGHDT; CDR2 reads YYEEEE. CDR3 length equals 15 residues. The trim removed 4 bases at V and 3 bases at J, leaving 7 bases unmatched.

This clone turned up a few times. The chain employs TRBV10-1 and TRBJ1-1; 9 bases match TRBD1. The CDR3 contains 15 residues. The junction had 4 bases not matched to a gene; V was cut back by 4 bases and J by 1 base. CDR1 is WNHNN and CDR2 is SYGVQD in the germline V gene (reference sequence). The CDR3 reads CASSGGQGTNTEAFF. The CDR3, as DNA: TGCGCCAGCAGTGGGGGACAGGGAACGAACACTGAAGCTTTCTTT.

V is TRBV7-2 and J is TRBJ1-5; D remains ambiguous. CDR1 and CDR2 (germline): SGHTA, FQGNSA. The V and J ends lost 5 bases and 2 bases respectively, with 13 bases between them. CDR3 size: 15 residues. CDR3 sequence: CASSPDPAGNQPQHF. CDR3 DNA: TGTGCCAGCAGCCCCGACCCGGCGGGCAATCAGCCCCAGCATTTT.

In DNA, the CDR3 is TGTGCCAGCAGAACAGGTTATAGCAATCAGCCCCAGCATTTT. Residues: CASRTGYSNQPQHF. This rearrangement joins TRBV27 to TRBJ1-5; a weak D match, TRBD1 (5 bases). Trimming took off 6 bases at V and 0 bases at J, with 9 bases between the two ends. From germline, CDR1 is MNHEY and CDR2 SMNVEV (reference sequence). The CDR3 extends over 14 amino acids.

This clone was counted once. The rearrangement joins TRBV10-2 to TRBJ2-3; 12 bases fit TRBD2. Germline lookup yields CDR1 WSHSY and CDR2 SAAADI. The CDR3 is 20 residues long. Germline trimming cut 0 bases from V and 1 base from J; bases unmatched to any gene: 11. CDR3 sequence (DNA): TGCGCCAGCAGTGAGTCCGCTGGACTAGCGGGACCGGGGGGCACAGATACGCAGTATTTT. Translated, it gives CASSESAGLAGPGGTDTQYF.

Only a few counts were recorded for this clone. One junction end disagrees with the germline gene, perhaps due to a read error. The V call is TRBV7-7, the J call TRBJ2-2; D is possibly TRBD2 (6 bases). Per germline, CDR1 SSHAT and CDR2 FNYEAQ (reference sequence). The CDR3 runs to 14 residues. The CDR3 here is CASSSGLNTGELFF. CDR3 sequence (DNA): TGTGCTAGCAGCTCGGGACTCAACACCGGGGAGCTGTTTTTT.

The J gene is TRBJ1-1, the V gene TRBV19; 7 bases are a match to TRBD1. The CDR3 consists of 16 residues. The junction had 12 bases not matched to a gene; V was cut back by 4 bases and J by 4 bases. Germline V gene lookup returns CDR1 LNHDA and CDR2 SQIVND (reference sequence). CDR3 residues: CASSNPYRGRITEAFF. CDR3 DNA: TGTGCCAGTAGTAATCCTTATAGGGGGCGTATCACTGAAGCTTTCTTT.

As concerns this clone: Compared with germline, one end of the junction differs, possibly owing to a read error. This CDR3 reads CASSILPGQGINEQLF. CDR3 in DNA: TGTGCCAGCAGTATCCTCCCTGGGCAGGGGATTAATGAGCAGCTCTTC. The V call is TRBV28, the J call TRBJ2-1; a possible D gene is TRBD1 (6 bases). Germline values: CDR1 MDHEN, CDR2 SYDVKM. The CDR3 contains 16 residues.

The V call is TRBV29-1, the J call TRBJ2-7, with 9 bases matching TRBD1. Germline lookup yields CDR1 SQVTM and CDR2 ANQGSEA. The V segment lost 3 bases and the J segment 3 bases; nucleotides outside the gene matches: 3. The CDR3 is 13 residues long. CDR3 loop: CSVDGDRDYEQYF. The CDR3 nucleotides read TGCAGCGTTGATGGGGACAGGGACTACGAGCAGTACTTC.

This rearrangement joins TRBV5-1 to TRBJ2-5; D gene uncertain. Germline V gene lookup returns CDR1 SGHRS and CDR2 YFSETQ. V dropped 2 bases and J dropped 5 bases, with 19 bases sitting between them. The CDR3 sequence is 16 residues long. As DNA, the CDR3 is TGCGCCAGCAGCTTTCTGTGGGGTCAGAATACGGAGACCCAGTACTTC. Its translation: CASSFLWGQNTETQYF.